Listed below are T cell receptor beta chains from one sample, sequenced in a study of blood T cell repertoires in COVID-19. Assay: immunoSEQ multiplex PCR; the TCRdb copy retains only in-frame clones and omits some. The data contain roughly 150,000 clones, roughly 90% of them singletons. Input material: peripheral blood. The receptor set was obtained from a man in his late teens or twenties with COVID-19, enrolled during active disease. The CDR3 runs from the conserved cysteine through the conserved F or W.

V,J,CDR3
TRBV11-3,TRBJ1-1,CASSLWQNTEAFF
TRBV5-4,TRBJ2-2,CASSSRRAGVGTGELFF
TRBV5-4,TRBJ2-7,CASSLDGRAGGYEQYF
TRBV10-1,TRBJ1-5,CASRPGQRDQPQHF
TRBV27,TRBJ1-6,CASSLRQSSYNSPLHF
TRBV10-3,TRBJ2-7,CAIGQGLGSYEQYF
TRBV28,TRBJ2-3,CASSFRLGPSTDTQYF
TRBV10-3,TRBJ2-2,CAIRLAGDTGELFF
TRBV24-1,TRBJ2-5,CATSDATGFGETQYF
TRBV7-2,TRBJ1-6,CASGSSGDSPLHF
TRBV2,TRBJ1-1,CASSGQGKGTEAFF
TRBV30,TRBJ2-5,CAWSGADRGGETQYF
TRBV28,TRBJ2-1,CASSGIERGSYNEQFF
TRBV5-1,TRBJ2-3,CASRREENTDTQYF
TRBV4-1,TRBJ2-3,CASSGQGEFGESTDTQYF
TRBV5-4,TRBJ2-7,CASSFGTDTYEQYF
TRBV29-1,TRBJ2-7,CSVEDREVGYEQYF
TRBV6-5,TRBJ1-6,CACGTANTYNSPLHF
TRBV11-2,TRBJ2-5,CASSLDRRLAGEETQYF
TRBV18,TRBJ2-7,CASSGGRGEQYF
TRBV15,TRBJ1-1,CATVGRGTEAFF
TRBV2,TRBJ2-1,CASSDEAGGREQFF
TRBV28,TRBJ2-5,CASSLLGTSGGGETQYF
TRBV7-8,TRBJ1-5,CASSRDRGLQPQHF
TRBV4-3,TRBJ2-3,CASSQVDRADTQYF
TRBV5-6,TRBJ1-3,CASSLQGRSGNTIYF
TRBV7-2,TRBJ1-5,CASSLRQGNQPQHF
TRBV7-8,TRBJ2-3,CASSWAGTSGTDTQYF
TRBV5-4,TRBJ2-7,CASSHPDRQEQYF
TRBV28,TRBJ2-1,CASSFGFGQRYNEQFF
TRBV18,TRBJ1-2,CASSPDSFYASRYGYTF
TRBV7-2,TRBJ1-5,CASSLRGSYQPQHF
TRBV6-5,TRBJ2-7,CASSYLGGNEQYF
TRBV13,TRBJ1-6,CASRARNSPLHF
TRBV19,TRBJ2-3,CASSARDRGLTDTQYF
TRBV5-4,TRBJ1-6,CASNPAGPNSPLHF
TRBV12-3/TRBV12-4,TRBJ1-2,CASRKGQNYGYTF
TRBV19,TRBJ2-7,CASSTIAGGSSEQYF
TRBV19,TRBJ2-7,CASSLQGGRGEQYF
TRBV5-4,TRBJ2-2,CASSFRESTGELFF
TRBV12-3/TRBV12-4,TRBJ1-2,CASSMDRWRGYTF
TRBV24-1,TRBJ2-1,CATSDQTSGPHNEQFF
TRBV12-3/TRBV12-4,TRBJ1-2,CASSSAITGGYTF
TRBV28,TRBJ1-1,CASSPTGRGRMNTEAFF
TRBV28,TRBJ2-1,CASSRGGYNEQFF